The entry below gives a single T cell receptor beta chain sequence along with its context. In this sample, this clonotype turned up many times. The antigen this receptor binds is unknown. The sample holds no much larger clone one base away, and base qualities are not on file. Expansion of CD8+CD57+ cells had been shown by flow cytometry in the patients chosen for sequencing. All patients had severe acquired aplastic anemia diagnosed by International Study of Aplastic Anemia and Agranulocytosis and Camitta criteria. No patient had received any therapy when blood was sampled. In the study, sorted CD4+ and CD8+ blood T cells from patients with severe aplastic anemia and from healthy subjects underwent deep sequencing of TCR repertoires. In the USA, patient enrollment took place under clinicaltrials.gov protocols 00001620, 01623167, 00001397, 00071045, 00081523 and 00961064. Ficoll-Paque density gradient centrifugation was used to isolate peripheral blood mononuclear cells. CD4+ and CD8+ T cells were sorted by FACS or magnetic beads before DNA extraction.

The data derive from a study of CD8+CD57+ T cells in acquired aplastic anemia (dated by TCRdb to 2016 to 2018). Study-wide context: On average, sorted CD4+ and CD8+ cells yielded 2.5 to 3.5 ug of extracted DNA, with a range of 0.2 to 27.4 ug. CD8+CD57+ expansion was defined as a frequency above the mean frequency observed in healthy subjects.

Study-level results and caveats: CD8+ Simpson's diversity did not differ significantly between patients and healthy controls (P=0.060). Around 30 CD8+ CDR3 sequences were found in both patients and controls but appeared to be highly expressed in patients and within the immunodominant clones of the patients.

From the cysteine through the phenylalanine, the CDR3 covers 15 amino acids. Only the CDR3 region is kept as DNA, spanning 45 bases read in frame from base 1. The germline V gene provides CDR1 SGDLS and CDR2 YYNGEE. Cut back by 0 bases and 5 bases, the V and J ends lie 11 bases apart. Genomic DNA was used as template for profiling of TCR beta VDJ combinations and CDR3 sequences. An Illumina HiSeq 2000 was the platform used for TCR repertoire sequencing. As for how the authors treated the data: TRBV/TRBJ rearrangement plots, CDR3 size and DJ length profiles, and Simpson's diversity index were used to evaluate the repertoires. Whichever DNA sequence was most abundant in the deep sequencing data was defined as the immunodominant clone. CDR3 amino acid sequences were checked for sharing across subjects and were also compared against the VDJdb database and published repertoires. Clones were called with MiXCR by TCRdb after fastp trimmed the public reads at Q25, and only in-frame beta chains were retained. Here each entry gathers all rows of one CDR3 protein and keeps the most common genes and DNA. These V and J calls originate from TCRdb's pipeline instead of the authors' own analysis. This sample has under 200,000 distinct CDR3 sequences in its table, and about half of those were observed once. The ten most abundant clones make up around 2% of the sample.

The clonotype comes from a human donor with aplastic anemia. The V and J segments used are TRBV9 and TRBJ2-2, with TRBD1 tentatively as D gene (5 bases match). The sample consisted of sorted CD4+, CD8+, or CD8+CD57+ T cells (not recorded which) from PBMCs. The sequenced DNA is TGTGCCAGCAGCGTAGTAGGGGAATGGACCGGGGAGCTGTTTTTT. Its amino acids are CASSVVGEWTGELFF.